This TCR beta chain was identified during a study of vaccination effects on CD4 cells after COVID-19. Study summary: Vaccine administered to participants consisted of two doses of either BNT162b2 or mRNA-1273. Study results and caveats: Convalescents' post-vaccine spike-reactive clones were mainly new, vaccine-induced. Marked contraction was observed in infection-induced and vaccine-induced clones late after vaccination.

As for this clone: Its matching antigen is unknown.

Culture lasted about 11 days before CD4+ T cell isolation. The person had PCR-confirmed SARS-CoV-2 infection between March and December 2020. TCRdb's table, derived via immunoSEQ multiplex PCR, lists solely in-frame clones and lacks some. The sample has about 47,000 clones; roughly three quarters are singletons. This TCR derives from a human donor who had a prior SARS-CoV-2 infection. The specimen comprised CD4+ T cells from PBMCs cultured without peptide, sampled before COVID-19 vaccination.

The CDR3 coding sequence is TGTGCCGGACTAGCGGGGGAAGAGACCCAGTACTTC. This codes for CAGLAGEETQYF. This rearrangement joins TRBV6-5 to TRBJ2-5, with 13 bases lining up with TRBD2. CDR3 length: 12 amino acids. Germline V CDR1 and CDR2: MNHEY, SVGAGI. V trimming: 11 bases; J trimming: 3 bases; junction bases outside the gene matches: 0.